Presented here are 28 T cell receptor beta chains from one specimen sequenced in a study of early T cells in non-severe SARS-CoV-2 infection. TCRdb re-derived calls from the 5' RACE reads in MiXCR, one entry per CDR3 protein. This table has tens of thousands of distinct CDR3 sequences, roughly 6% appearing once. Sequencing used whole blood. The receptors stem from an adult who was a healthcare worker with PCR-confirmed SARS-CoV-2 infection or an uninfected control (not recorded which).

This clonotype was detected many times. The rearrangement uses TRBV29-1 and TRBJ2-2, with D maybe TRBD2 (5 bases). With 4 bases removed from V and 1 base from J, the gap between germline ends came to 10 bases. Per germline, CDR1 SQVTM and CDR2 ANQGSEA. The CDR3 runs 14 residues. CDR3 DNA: TGCAGCGTTGTGGGCGGAGGGAACACCGGGGAGCTGTTTTTT. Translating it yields CSVVGGGNTGELFF.

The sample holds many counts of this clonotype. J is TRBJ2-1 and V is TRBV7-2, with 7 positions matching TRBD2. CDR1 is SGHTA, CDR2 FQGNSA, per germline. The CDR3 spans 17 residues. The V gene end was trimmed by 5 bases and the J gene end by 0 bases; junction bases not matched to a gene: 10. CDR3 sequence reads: CASSLYRASGSYNEQFF. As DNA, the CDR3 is TGTGCCAGCAGCCTTTACCGGGCTAGCGGCTCCTACAATGAGCAGTTCTTC. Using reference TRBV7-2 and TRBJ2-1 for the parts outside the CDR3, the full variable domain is GAGVSQSPSNKVTEKGKDVELRCDPISGHTALYWYRQSLGQGLEFLIYFQGNSAPDKSGLPSDRFSAERTGGSVSTLTIQRTQQEDSAVYLCASSLYRASGSYNEQFFGPGTRLTVL.

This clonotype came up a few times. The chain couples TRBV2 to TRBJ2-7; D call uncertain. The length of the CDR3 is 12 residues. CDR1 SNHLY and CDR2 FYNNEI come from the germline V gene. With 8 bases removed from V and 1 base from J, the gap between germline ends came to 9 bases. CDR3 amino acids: CASLSASYEQYF. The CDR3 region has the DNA TGTGCCAGCCTCAGCGCGTCCTACGAGCAGTACTTC.

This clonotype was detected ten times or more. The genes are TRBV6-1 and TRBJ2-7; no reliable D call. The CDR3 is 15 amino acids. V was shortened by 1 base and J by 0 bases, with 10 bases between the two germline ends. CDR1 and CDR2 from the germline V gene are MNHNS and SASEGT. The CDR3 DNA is TGTGCCAGCAGTGAAGTCCACAGCTTCTCCTACGAGCAGTACTTC. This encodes CASSEVHSFSYEQYF.

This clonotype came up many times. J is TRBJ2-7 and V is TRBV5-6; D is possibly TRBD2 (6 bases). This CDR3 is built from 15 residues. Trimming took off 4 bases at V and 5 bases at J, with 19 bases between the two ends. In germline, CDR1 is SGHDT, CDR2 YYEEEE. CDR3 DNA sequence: TGTGCCAGCAGCACCCTACTAGCTAGGTCCCACGAGCAGTACTTC. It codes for CASSTLLARSHEQYF.

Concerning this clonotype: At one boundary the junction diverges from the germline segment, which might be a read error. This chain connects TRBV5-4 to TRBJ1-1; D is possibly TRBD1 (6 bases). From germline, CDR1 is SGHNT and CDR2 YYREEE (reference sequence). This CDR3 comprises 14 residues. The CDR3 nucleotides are TGTGCCGGCAGAGGCAGGGGTTTGAACACTGAAGCTTTCTTT. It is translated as CAGRGRGLNTEAFF.

CDR3 region: CASSQHGPGYF. For the CDR3, the DNA is TGCGCCAGCAGTCAACATGGGCCAGGTTACTTC. The rearrangement uses TRBV23-1 and TRBJ2-7; D gene ambiguous. TRBV23-1 falls under the ORF class, with uncertain function. The CDR3 sequence is 11 residues long. The V end was cut by 2 bases, the J end by 13 bases, with 12 bases between.

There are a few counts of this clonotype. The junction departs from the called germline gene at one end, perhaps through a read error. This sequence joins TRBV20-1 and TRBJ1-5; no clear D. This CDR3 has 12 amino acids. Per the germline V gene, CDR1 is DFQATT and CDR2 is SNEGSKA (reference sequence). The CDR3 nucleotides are TGCAGTGCAAGAGGAGGGAGTCAGCCCCAGCATTTT. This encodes CSARGGSQPQHF.

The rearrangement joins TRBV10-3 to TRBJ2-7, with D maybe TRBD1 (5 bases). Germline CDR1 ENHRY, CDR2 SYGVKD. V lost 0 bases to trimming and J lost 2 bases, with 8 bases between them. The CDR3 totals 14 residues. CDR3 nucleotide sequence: TGTGCCATCAGTGAGTCAGACAGAACCTACGAGCAGTACTTC. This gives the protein CAISESDRTYEQYF.

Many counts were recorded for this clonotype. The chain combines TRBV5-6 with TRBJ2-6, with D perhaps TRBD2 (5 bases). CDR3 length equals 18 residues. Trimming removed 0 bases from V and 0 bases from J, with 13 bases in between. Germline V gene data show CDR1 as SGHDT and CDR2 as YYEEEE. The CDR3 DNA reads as TGTGCCAGCAGCTTGGACGGGGTCACCAACTCTGGGGCCAACGTCCTGACTTTC. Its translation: CASSLDGVTNSGANVLTF.

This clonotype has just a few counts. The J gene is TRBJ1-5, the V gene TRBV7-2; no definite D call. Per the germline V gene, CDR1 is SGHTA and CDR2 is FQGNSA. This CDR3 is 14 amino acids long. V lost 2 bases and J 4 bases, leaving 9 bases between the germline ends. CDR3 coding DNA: TGTGCCAGCAGCTTAATAAGTGGGAATCAGCCCCAGCATTTT. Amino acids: CASSLISGNQPQHF.

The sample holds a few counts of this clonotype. CDR3 residues: CASSLGLNEKLFF. The CDR3 region has the DNA TGTGCCAGCAGCTTAGGACTTAATGAAAAACTGTTTTTT. The chain has TRBV11-2 and TRBJ1-4; D uncertain. CDR1 and CDR2 (germline): SGHAT, FQNNGV. The V gene lost 1 base and the J gene lost 4 bases, with 4 bases spanning the gap. This CDR3 is built from 13 residues. The full variable domain, in which reference TRBV11-2 and TRBJ1-4 provide the parts outside the CDR3, is EAGVAQSPRYKIIEKRQSVAFWCNPISGHATLYWYQQILGQGPKLLIQFQNNGVVDDSQLPKDRFSAERLKGVDSTLKIQPAKLEDSAVYLCASSLGLNEKLFFGSGTQLSVL.

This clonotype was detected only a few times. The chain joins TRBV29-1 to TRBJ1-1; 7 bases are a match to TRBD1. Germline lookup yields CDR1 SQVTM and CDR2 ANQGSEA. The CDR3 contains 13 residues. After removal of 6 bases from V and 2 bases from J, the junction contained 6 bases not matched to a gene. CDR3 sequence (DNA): TGCAGCGTGACTCGGACAGGAAACACTGAAGCTTTCTTT. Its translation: CSVTRTGNTEAFF.

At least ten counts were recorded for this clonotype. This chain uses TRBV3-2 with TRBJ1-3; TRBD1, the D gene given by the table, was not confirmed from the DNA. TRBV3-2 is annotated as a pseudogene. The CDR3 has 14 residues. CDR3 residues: CASSPGAAGNTIYF. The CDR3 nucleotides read TGTGCCAGCAGCCCAGGGGCGGCTGGAAACACCATATATTTT.

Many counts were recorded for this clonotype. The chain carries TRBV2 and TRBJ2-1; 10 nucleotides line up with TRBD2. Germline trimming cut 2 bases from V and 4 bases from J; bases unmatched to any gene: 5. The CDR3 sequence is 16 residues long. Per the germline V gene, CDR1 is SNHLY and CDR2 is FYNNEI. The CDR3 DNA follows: TGTGCCAGCAGTGAACGGACTAGCGGTCTTTACAATGAGCAGTTCTTC. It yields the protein CASSERTSGLYNEQFF.

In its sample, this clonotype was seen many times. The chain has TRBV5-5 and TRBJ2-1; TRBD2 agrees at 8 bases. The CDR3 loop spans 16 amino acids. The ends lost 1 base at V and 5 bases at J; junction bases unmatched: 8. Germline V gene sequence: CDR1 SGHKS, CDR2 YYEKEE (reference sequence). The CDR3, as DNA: TGTGCCAGCAGCTTGACACCGGGGGGGTTGAACAATGAGCAGTTCTTC. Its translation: CASSLTPGGLNNEQFF.

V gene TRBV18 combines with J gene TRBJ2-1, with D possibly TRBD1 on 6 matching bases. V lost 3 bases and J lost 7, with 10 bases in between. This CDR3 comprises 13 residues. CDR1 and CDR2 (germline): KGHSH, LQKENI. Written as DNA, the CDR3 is TGTGCCAGCTCACCGACAGGCGCTAATGAGCAGTTCTTC. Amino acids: CASSPTGANEQFF.

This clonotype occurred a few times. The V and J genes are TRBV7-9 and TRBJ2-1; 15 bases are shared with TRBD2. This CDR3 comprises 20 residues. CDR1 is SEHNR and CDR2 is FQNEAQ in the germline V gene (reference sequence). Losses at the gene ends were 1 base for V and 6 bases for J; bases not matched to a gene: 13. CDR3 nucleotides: TGTGCCAGCAGCTTAGTAACATCCGGGACTAGCGGGGGGTGGCCCAATGAGCAGTTCTTC. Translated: CASSLVTSGTSGGWPNEQFF.

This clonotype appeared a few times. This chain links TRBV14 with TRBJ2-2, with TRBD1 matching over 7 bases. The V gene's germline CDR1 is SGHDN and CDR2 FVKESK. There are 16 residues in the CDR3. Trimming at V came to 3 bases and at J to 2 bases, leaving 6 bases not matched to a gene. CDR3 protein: CASSQWTGVNTGELFF. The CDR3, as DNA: TGTGCCAGCAGCCAGTGGACAGGAGTTAACACCGGGGAGCTGTTTTTT.

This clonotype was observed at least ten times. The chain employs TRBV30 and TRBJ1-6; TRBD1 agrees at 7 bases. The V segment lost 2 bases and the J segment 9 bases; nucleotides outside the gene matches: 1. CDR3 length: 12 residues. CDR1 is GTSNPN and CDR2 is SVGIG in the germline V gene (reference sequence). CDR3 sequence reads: CAWSYRGSPLHF. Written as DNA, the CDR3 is TGTGCCTGGAGTTACAGGGGTTCACCCCTCCACTTT.

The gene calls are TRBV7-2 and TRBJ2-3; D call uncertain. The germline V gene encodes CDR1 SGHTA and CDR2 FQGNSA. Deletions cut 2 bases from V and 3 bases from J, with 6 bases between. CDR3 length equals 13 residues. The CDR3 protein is CASSLQYTDTQYF. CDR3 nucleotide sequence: TGTGCCAGCAGCTTACAGTATACAGATACGCAGTATTTT.

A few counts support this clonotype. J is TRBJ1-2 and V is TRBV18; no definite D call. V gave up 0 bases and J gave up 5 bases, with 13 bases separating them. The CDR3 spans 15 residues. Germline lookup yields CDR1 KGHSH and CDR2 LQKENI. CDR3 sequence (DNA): TGTGCCAGCTCACCACCGCACGGTCTGGGGTATGGCTACACCTTC. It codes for CASSPPHGLGYGYTF.

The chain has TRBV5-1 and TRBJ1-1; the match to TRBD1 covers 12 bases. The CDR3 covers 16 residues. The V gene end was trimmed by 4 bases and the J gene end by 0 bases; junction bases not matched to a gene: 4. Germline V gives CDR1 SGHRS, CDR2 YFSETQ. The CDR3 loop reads CASSPGTGGLNTEAFF. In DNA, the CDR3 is TGCGCCAGCAGCCCCGGGACAGGGGGCCTGAACACTGAAGCTTTCTTT.

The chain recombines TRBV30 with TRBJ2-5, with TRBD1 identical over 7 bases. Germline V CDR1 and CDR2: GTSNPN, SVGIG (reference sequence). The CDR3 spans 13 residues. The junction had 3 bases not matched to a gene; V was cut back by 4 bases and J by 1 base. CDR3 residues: CAWKGAVQETQYF. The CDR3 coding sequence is TGTGCCTGGAAGGGGGCGGTCCAAGAGACCCAGTACTTC.

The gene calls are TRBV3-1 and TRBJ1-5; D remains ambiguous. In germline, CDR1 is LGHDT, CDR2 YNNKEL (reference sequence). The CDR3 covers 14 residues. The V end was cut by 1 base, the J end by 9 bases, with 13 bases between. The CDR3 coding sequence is TGTGCCAGCAGCCAAGGGACTGGGAGGGTGCCCCAGCATTTT. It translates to CASSQGTGRVPQHF.

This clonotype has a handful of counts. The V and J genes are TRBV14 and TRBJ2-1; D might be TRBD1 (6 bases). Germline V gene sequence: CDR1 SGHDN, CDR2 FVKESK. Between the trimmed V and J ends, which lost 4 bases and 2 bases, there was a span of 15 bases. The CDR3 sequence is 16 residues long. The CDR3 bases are TGTGCCAGCAGCCCCCTAGGGGGAATCGCCTACAATGAGCAGTTCTTC. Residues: CASSPLGGIAYNEQFF.

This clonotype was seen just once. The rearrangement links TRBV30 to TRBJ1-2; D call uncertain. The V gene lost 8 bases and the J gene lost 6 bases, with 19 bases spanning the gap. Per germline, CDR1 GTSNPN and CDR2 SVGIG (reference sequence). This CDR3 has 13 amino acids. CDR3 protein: CALARGERHGYTF. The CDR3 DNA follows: TGTGCCCTTGCCCGCGGGGAGAGGCATGGCTACACCTTC.

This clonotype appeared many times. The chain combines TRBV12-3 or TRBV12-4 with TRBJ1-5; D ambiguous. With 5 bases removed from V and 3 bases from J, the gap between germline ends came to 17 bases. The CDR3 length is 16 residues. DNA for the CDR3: TGTGCCAGCAGTCCGCTTTACGGACCGAACAATCAGCCCCAGCATTTT. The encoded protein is CASSPLYGPNNQPQHF.